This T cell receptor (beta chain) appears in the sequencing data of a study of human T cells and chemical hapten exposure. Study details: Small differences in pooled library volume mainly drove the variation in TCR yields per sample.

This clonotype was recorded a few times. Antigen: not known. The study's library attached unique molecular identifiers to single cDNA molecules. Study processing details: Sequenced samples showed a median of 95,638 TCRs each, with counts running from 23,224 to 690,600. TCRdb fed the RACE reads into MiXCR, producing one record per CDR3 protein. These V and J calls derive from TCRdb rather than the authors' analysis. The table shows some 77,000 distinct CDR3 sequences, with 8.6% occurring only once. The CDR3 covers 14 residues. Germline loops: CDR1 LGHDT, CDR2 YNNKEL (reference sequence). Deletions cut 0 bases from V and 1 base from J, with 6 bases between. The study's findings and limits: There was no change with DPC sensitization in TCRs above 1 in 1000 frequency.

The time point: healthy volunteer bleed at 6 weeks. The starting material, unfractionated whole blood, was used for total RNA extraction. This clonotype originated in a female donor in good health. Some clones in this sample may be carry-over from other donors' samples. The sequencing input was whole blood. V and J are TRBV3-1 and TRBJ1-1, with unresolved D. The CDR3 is CASSQDVRNTEAFF. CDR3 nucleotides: TGTGCCAGCAGCCAAGATGTCAGGAACACTGAAGCTTTCTTT.